Below are 22 T cell receptor beta chains sequenced from a single sample in a study of cytomegalovirus exposure and HLA in healthy donors. PCR involved 60 Vbeta and 13 Jbeta primers. Profiled with immunoSEQ multiplex PCR; TCRdb holds only in-frame clones, not every one. Of over 100,000 clones listed, approximately 81% are singletons. The sample comprised PBMCs. These receptors originate from a woman between 18 and 30 years old in good health and CMV-seropositive.

The V gene is TRBV5-4, the J gene TRBJ2-3; D might be TRBD2 (5 bases). This CDR3 contains 14 residues. CDR1 SGHNT and CDR2 YYREEE come from the germline V gene (reference sequence). Trimming took off 2 bases at V and 1 base at J, with 8 bases between the two ends. The CDR3 protein is CASSFGVGTDTQYF. In DNA, the CDR3 is TGTGCCAGCAGCTTCGGGGTAGGCACAGATACGCAGTATTTT.

The chain employs TRBV7-9 and TRBJ2-2; D ambiguous. The CDR3 spans 12 residues. V shed 4 bases and J shed 3 bases, with 3 bases lying between them. The germline V gene has CDR1 SEHNR and CDR2 FQNEAQ (reference sequence). CDR3 DNA: TGTGCCAGCAGCTCCTACACCGGGGAGCTGTTTTTT. This codes for CASSSYTGELFF.

The chain employs TRBV5-1 and TRBJ2-7, with a weak D call TRBD2 (6 bases). The germline V gene has CDR1 SGHRS and CDR2 YFSETQ. This CDR3 contains 13 residues. V was pared by 3 bases and J by 3 bases, with 10 bases between. The DNA of the CDR3 is TGCGCCAGCAGCTGGGACGGGAGCTACGAGCAGTACTTC. This translates into CASSWDGSYEQYF.

The V and J genes are TRBV9 and TRBJ2-5; possibly TRBD1 for D (7 bases). The V end was cut by 6 bases, the J end by 7 bases, with 19 bases between. CDR3 length equals 14 residues. Germline CDR1 and CDR2: SGDLS and YYNGEE. CDR3 loop: CASTDRALEGTQYF. For the CDR3, the DNA is TGTGCCAGCACCGACAGGGCCCTGGAGGGGACCCAGTACTTC.

This chain links TRBV19 with TRBJ1-4; possibly TRBD1 for D (6 bases). The CDR3 runs 13 residues. The V and J ends lost 8 bases and 8 bases respectively, with 15 bases between them. CDR1 is LNHDA, CDR2 SQIVND, per germline (reference sequence). The CDR3 bases are TGTGCCAGTTCTAGGGGGTTCGGGGAAAAACTGTTTTTT. The encoded protein is CASSRGFGEKLFF.

V usage is TRBV5-4 and J usage is TRBJ2-7; tentatively, D is TRBD1 (5 bases). Trimming shortened V by 2 bases and J by 2 bases, and 8 bases separated the two germline ends. Looked up from germline, CDR1 is SGHNT and CDR2 is YYREEE (reference sequence). The length of the CDR3 is 13 residues. Here the CDR3 reads CASSLVTAYEQYF. The CDR3 nucleotides read TGTGCCAGCAGCTTAGTGACAGCCTACGAGCAGTACTTC.

The rearrangement uses TRBV15 and TRBJ1-3; TRBD1 agrees at 10 bases. The J segment lost 2 bases and the V segment lost 3 bases, leaving 7 bases of the junction unmatched. The CDR3 runs 17 residues. In germline, CDR1 is LNHNV, CDR2 YYDKDF (reference sequence). The CDR3 region has the DNA TGTGCCACCAGCAGGAAGACAGGGGGCACGGCTGGAAACACCATATATTTT. This sequence encodes CATSRKTGGTAGNTIYF.

The J gene is TRBJ2-1, the V gene TRBV10-3; no definite D call. V was cut by 5 bases and J by 6 bases, with 8 bases left in between. The V gene's germline CDR1 is ENHRY and CDR2 SYGVKD. This CDR3 contains 12 residues. As DNA, the CDR3 is TGTGCCATCAGTTTACCGGGCAATGAGCAGTTCTTC. The encoded protein is CAISLPGNEQFF.

The rearrangement links TRBV5-6 to TRBJ1-1; no firm D call. V lost 2 bases and J 0 bases, leaving 5 bases between the germline ends. This CDR3 is built from 13 residues. From germline, CDR1 is SGHDT and CDR2 YYEEEE. The CDR3 coding sequence is TGTGCCAGCAGCTTCTCGGTGAACACTGAAGCTTTCTTT. It encodes CASSFSVNTEAFF. Full variable domain (remainder filled in from reference TRBV5-6 and TRBJ1-1): DAGVTQSPTHLIKTRGQQVTLRCSPKSGHDTVSWYQQALGQGPQFIFQYYEEEERQRGNFPDRFSGHQFPNYSSELNVNALLLGDSALYLCASSFSVNTEAFFGQGTRLTVV.

J is TRBJ2-7 and V is TRBV4-2, with 14 nucleotides matching TRBD2. The CDR3 loop spans 17 amino acids. CDR1 is LGHNA and CDR2 is YNFKEQ in the germline V gene. V lost 1 base, J lost 5 bases, and 7 bases stayed unmatched. The CDR3 sequence: CASSQGTSGRWSHEQYF. The DNA of the CDR3 is TGTGCCAGCAGCCAAGGGACTAGCGGGAGGTGGTCCCACGAGCAGTACTTC.

V is TRBV10-3 and J is TRBJ2-7; 9 bases are a match to TRBD1. CDR1 and CDR2 (germline): ENHRY, SYGVKD. CDR3 length: 14 residues. V was pared by 4 bases and J by 3 bases, with 4 bases of the junction left unmatched. The CDR3 loop is CAISGDREGYEQYF. CDR3 nucleotides: TGTGCCATCAGTGGGGACAGGGAGGGCTACGAGCAGTACTTC.

This clone appeared once. The rearrangement uses TRBV5-4 and TRBJ2-5; D perhaps matches TRBD1 (6 bases). CDR3 length: 13 amino acids. V lost 3 bases and J 4 bases, leaving 10 bases between the germline ends. Germline V gene sequence: CDR1 SGHNT, CDR2 YYREEE (reference sequence). The CDR3 loop reads CASSWGLGETQYF. The CDR3 nucleotides are TGTGCCAGCAGCTGGGGGCTTGGAGAGACCCAGTACTTC. Using reference TRBV5-4 and TRBJ2-5 for the parts outside the CDR3, the full variable domain is ETGVTQSPTHLIKTRGQQVTLRCSSQSGHNTVSWYQQALGQGPQFIFQYYREEENGRGNFPPRFSGLQFPNYSSELNVNALELDDSALYLCASSWGLGETQYFGPGTRLLVL.

V and J are TRBV6-1 and TRBJ2-5, with TRBD1 matching over 8 bases. Looked up from germline, CDR1 is MNHNS and CDR2 is SASEGT. V was pared by 10 bases and J by 5 bases, with 15 bases of the junction left unmatched. The CDR3 consists of 15 residues. The CDR3 bases are TGTGCCACGTCGCCCCGCGGACAGGGTGGCGAGACCCAGTACTTC. This translates into CATSPRGQGGETQYF.

In DNA form, the CDR3 reads TGTGCCAGCAGTTTCTCCGGGACAGGGAGCACCGGGGAGCTGTTTTTT. Translating it yields CASSFSGTGSTGELFF. The rearrangement links TRBV6-5 to TRBJ2-2; 9 positions match TRBD1. From germline, CDR1 is MNHEY and CDR2 SVGAGI. V gave up 4 bases and J gave up 4 bases; unmatched junction bases: 7. This CDR3 contains 16 residues.

This clone has more than one count but fewer than ten. The rearrangement uses TRBV2 and TRBJ2-2; D gene ambiguous. Trimming left V 2 bases short and J 5 bases short, with 12 bases between. The length of the CDR3 is 15 residues. CDR1 is SNHLY, CDR2 FYNNEI, per germline. This CDR3 is CASSELRQTTGELFF. The CDR3 DNA reads TGTGCCAGCAGTGAATTACGACAAACGACCGGGGAGCTGTTTTTT.

The rearrangement joins TRBV27 to TRBJ2-1, with 11 bases that match TRBD2. This CDR3 is 15 amino acids long. Trimming cost V 3 bases and J 7 bases; bases outside gene matches: 5. Germline values: CDR1 MNHEY, CDR2 SMNVEV (reference sequence). CDR3 bases: TGTGCCAGCAGTTTCGCCGGGACTAGCGGTAATGAGCAGTTCTTC. This translates into CASSFAGTSGNEQFF.

The rearrangement links TRBV6-6 to TRBJ1-5; a weak D match, TRBD1 (5 bases). CDR3 length equals 14 residues. V was trimmed by 6 bases and J by 2 bases, leaving 11 bases between them. Germline V gene sequence: CDR1 MNHNY, CDR2 SVGAGI (reference sequence). CDR3 coding DNA: TGTGCCAGCAGCTATGGACAACGCAATCAGCCCCAGCATTTT. Protein: CASSYGQRNQPQHF.

V is TRBV28 and J is TRBJ1-1; D possibly corresponds to TRBD1 (6 bases). This CDR3 contains 16 residues. V was clipped by 7 bases and J by 5 bases, with 23 bases between them. Per germline, CDR1 MDHEN and CDR2 SYDVKM. The CDR3 DNA follows: TGTGCCAGCAATTATCTGACAGGAAATTATGGGACTGAAGCTTTCTTT. It yields the protein CASNYLTGNYGTEAFF.

V and J are TRBV19 and TRBJ1-5; tentatively, D is TRBD1 (5 bases). The germline gives CDR1 LNHDA, CDR2 SQIVND (reference sequence). This CDR3 contains 14 residues. The germline V and J ends were trimmed by 3 bases and 2 bases, with 8 bases remaining between them. The CDR3 DNA sequence: TGTGCCAGTAGTATCAGGGTAGGCAATCAGCCCCAGCATTTT. Protein sequence: CASSIRVGNQPQHF.

The chain joins TRBV7-9 to TRBJ2-7; unclear D gene. The germline V gene has CDR1 SEHNR and CDR2 FQNEAQ (reference sequence). The ends were cut back, 3 bases at V and 0 bases at J, with 9 bases in the middle. The CDR3 contains 14 residues. CDR3 sequence (DNA): TGTGCCAGCAGCTTGATTACGAGCTCCTACGAGCAGTACTTC. Its protein is CASSLITSSYEQYF.

This clone came up once. V gene TRBV25-1 combines with J gene TRBJ1-2; D uncertain. V lost 6 bases and J lost 4, with 6 bases in between. The CDR3 is 11 amino acids. CDR1 and CDR2 (germline): MGHDK, SYGVNS. CDR3 sequence: CASRDFYGYTF. The CDR3 bases are TGTGCCAGCAGAGACTTCTATGGCTACACCTTC.

The rearrangement joins TRBV30 to TRBJ1-4; D might be TRBD1 (5 bases). The CDR3 contains 14 residues. Trimming cost V 5 bases and J 0 bases, with 10 bases left between them. The germline gives CDR1 GTSNPN, CDR2 SVGIG (reference sequence). CDR3 coding DNA: TGTGCCTGGGGGGCCCCTGCAACTAATGAAAAACTGTTTTTT. This translates into CAWGAPATNEKLFF.